These 23 T cell receptor beta chains were sequenced from one sample in a study of shared clonotypes between healthy human individuals. Sequenced by immunoSEQ multiplex PCR; TCRdb stores in-frame clones only, minus some. The table has some 510,000 clones, about four fifths seen once; the top ten hold 10% to 15%. The sequenced sample consisted of PBMCs. The receptors shown here come from a woman between 35 and 50 years old in good health. Some clones in this sample may be carry-over from other donors' samples.

The rearrangement uses TRBV28 and TRBJ2-5; TRBD2 might be the D (6 bases). The CDR3 extends over 14 amino acids. The germline V and J ends were trimmed by 5 bases and 5 bases, with 15 bases remaining between them. The V gene's germline CDR1 is MDHEN and CDR2 SYDVKM. DNA of the CDR3: TGTGCCAGCAGTACCCGGATGGCGGGGGAGACCCAGTACTTC. This translates into CASSTRMAGETQYF.

The chain combines TRBV13 with TRBJ1-3; the D gene is possibly TRBD1 (6 bases). The CDR3 runs 16 residues. V shed 1 base and J shed 1 base, with 11 bases lying between them. The germline gives CDR1 PRHDT, CDR2 FYEKMQ (reference sequence). This CDR3 is CASSLAGAPSGNTIYF. As DNA, the CDR3 is TGTGCCAGCAGCTTAGCGGGGGCACCTTCTGGAAACACCATATATTTT.

The sample holds a few counts of this clone. The chain has TRBV5-1 and TRBJ2-7, with a tentative D call TRBD2 (6 bases). The CDR3 consists of 16 residues. V lost 4 bases and J lost 0, with 17 bases in between. Germline CDR1 and CDR2: SGHRS and YFSETQ. The CDR3 nucleotides are TGCGCCAGCAGCATCGATCATAGCGGTAGCTCCTACGAGCAGTACTTC. This codes for CASSIDHSGSSYEQYF.

V is TRBV5-5 and J is TRBJ2-1; 9 nucleotides agree with TRBD2. CDR1 is SGHKS and CDR2 is YYEKEE in the germline V gene (reference sequence). The CDR3 is made up of 16 amino acids. Trimming took 0 bases from V and 12 from J; bases not matched to a gene: 13. CDR3 loop: CASSLGLAEVGGSQFF. CDR3 sequence (DNA): TGTGCCAGCAGCTTGGGACTAGCGGAAGTCGGAGGGTCGCAGTTCTTC. Combining the CDR3 with reference TRBV5-5 and TRBJ2-1 gives the whole variable domain DAGVTQSPTHLIKTRGQQVTLRCSPISGHKSVSWYQQVLGQGPQFIFQYYEKEERGRGNFPDRFSARQFPNYSSELNVNALLLGDSALYLCASSLGLAEVGGSQFFGPGTRLTVL.

This chain uses TRBV9 with TRBJ1-1; D is uncertain. The germline V and J ends were trimmed by 4 bases and 0 bases, with 10 bases remaining between them. Germline-derived CDR1 and CDR2 are SGDLS and YYNGEE. CDR3 length: 14 amino acids. The CDR3 reads CASSLGWVNTEAFF. DNA for the CDR3: TGTGCCAGCAGCCTTGGGTGGGTGAACACTGAAGCTTTCTTT.

This clone was counted a single time. The chain combines TRBV15 with TRBJ2-7; 8 nucleotides line up with TRBD1. Trimming took 5 bases from V and 2 from J; bases not matched to a gene: 5. The CDR3 extends over 14 amino acids. Germline V gene sequence: CDR1 LNHNV, CDR2 YYDKDF (reference sequence). In DNA, the CDR3 is TGTGCCACCAGCGCGGGACAGGAAGCCTACGAGCAGTACTTC. Translating gives CATSAGQEAYEQYF.

The chain has TRBV2 and TRBJ2-3; 9 nucleotides align to TRBD1. This CDR3 comprises 13 residues. Germline V gene sequence: CDR1 SNHLY, CDR2 FYNNEI. V lost 6 bases and J lost 6; bases outside the gene matches: 4. For the CDR3, the DNA is TGTGCCAGCAGCGGACAGGGGATGGATACGCAGTATTTT. Its protein product is CASSGQGMDTQYF.

This clone was found many times. V usage is TRBV2 and J usage is TRBJ2-1; 14 bases fit TRBD2. CDR1 and CDR2 (germline): SNHLY, FYNNEI. J gave up 4 bases and V 4 bases, and 12 bases lay outside the gene matches. This CDR3 is built from 19 residues. The CDR3 here is CASSVSEGLAGVPYNEQFF. DNA for the CDR3: TGTGCCAGCAGTGTAAGTGAGGGACTAGCGGGAGTCCCATACAATGAGCAGTTCTTC.

The gene calls are TRBV4-1 and TRBJ2-5; possible D gene TRBD2, 6 bases. V lost 0 bases to trimming and J lost 5 bases, with 19 bases between them. The CDR3 is 17 residues long. Germline lookup yields CDR1 MGHRA and CDR2 YSYEKL. CDR3 loop: CASSQEWGSGGRETQYF. Here the CDR3 DNA reads TGCGCCAGCAGCCAAGAGTGGGGTAGCGGAGGGCGGGAGACCCAGTACTTC.

V is TRBV5-1 and J is TRBJ1-1; TRBD1 matches at 7 bases. This CDR3 is built from 15 residues. J gave up 1 base and V 1 base, and 4 bases lay outside the gene matches. Germline CDR1 and CDR2: SGHRS and YFSETQ. CDR3 in amino acids: CASSLTGTANTEAFF. Here the CDR3 DNA reads TGCGCCAGCAGCTTGACCGGGACAGCGAACACTGAAGCTTTCTTT.

In its sample, this clone was seen once. V and J are TRBV18 and TRBJ1-5, with unresolved D. The CDR3 is 14 amino acids. The germline V gene has CDR1 KGHSH and CDR2 LQKENI. V gave up 4 bases and J gave up 0 bases, with 7 bases separating them. As DNA, the CDR3 is TGTGCCAGCTCACTCGGAAATAGCAATCAGCCCCAGCATTTT. This translates into CASSLGNSNQPQHF.

Here the CDR3 DNA reads TGTGCCAGCAGCTTGGCAGTTGGAGATACGCAGTATTTT. Encoded protein: CASSLAVGDTQYF. V and J are TRBV5-6 and TRBJ2-3; D gene unclear. CDR3 length: 13 residues. Germline values: CDR1 SGHDT, CDR2 YYEEEE. V was shortened by 0 bases and J by 5 bases, with 7 bases between the two germline ends.

V usage is TRBV30 and J usage is TRBJ1-1; D is perhaps TRBD1 (5 bases). V was clipped by 0 bases and J by 11 bases, with 10 bases between them. In germline, CDR1 is GTSNPN, CDR2 SVGIG (reference sequence). This CDR3 region has 11 residues. The CDR3 here is CAWSVLGGAFF. CDR3 DNA sequence: TGTGCCTGGAGTGTACTTGGGGGGGCTTTCTTT.

The chain has TRBV9 and TRBJ2-7; no reliable D call. V was shortened by 0 bases and J by 7 bases, with 8 bases between the two germline ends. Germline CDR1 is SGDLS and CDR2 is YYNGEE. The CDR3 has 12 amino acids. The CDR3 nucleotides read TGTGCCAGCAGCGTAGATGTCGGGGAGCAGTACTTC. This sequence encodes CASSVDVGEQYF. The whole variable domain, remainder taken from reference TRBV9 and TRBJ2-7, is DSGVTQTPKHLITATGQRVTLRCSPRSGDLSVYWYQQSLDQGLQFLIQYYNGEERAKGNILERFSAQQFPDLHSELNLSSLELGDSALYFCASSVDVGEQYFGPGTRLTVT.

In its sample, this clone was seen once. This rearrangement joins TRBV7-2 to TRBJ2-3, with D unclear. Germline loops: CDR1 SGHTA, CDR2 FQGNSA. V shed 5 bases and J shed 0 bases, with 9 bases lying between them. The length of the CDR3 is 14 residues. CDR3 protein: CASSMMASTDTQYF. The CDR3 region has the DNA TGTGCCAGCAGCATGATGGCTAGCACAGATACGCAGTATTTT.

The chain uses TRBV5-1 and TRBJ2-1; the D gene is possibly TRBD2 (6 bases). The germline V gene encodes CDR1 SGHRS and CDR2 YFSETQ. V was clipped by 0 bases and J by 9 bases, with 16 bases between them. This CDR3 contains 15 residues. CDR3 loop: CASSLDPGEAAEQFF. The CDR3 nucleotides are TGCGCCAGCAGCTTGGATCCGGGAGAGGCGGCTGAGCAGTTCTTC.

With regard to this clone: This clone may be a read error of a much larger clone one base away. Other DNA sequences from this sample encode an identical CDR3 as well. V is TRBV5-6 and J is TRBJ1-1, with D possibly TRBD1 on 6 matching bases. CDR3 length equals 17 residues. Per the germline V gene, CDR1 is SGHDT and CDR2 is YYEEEE. The CDR3 DNA reads as TGCGCCAGCAGCGCGAGCCGGGGGACATCGGTGAGCACTGAAGCTTTCTTT. This sequence encodes CASSASRGTSVSTEAFF.

The V and J genes are TRBV2 and TRBJ1-2; D is ambiguous. The CDR3 spans 13 residues. V gave up 6 bases and J gave up 7 bases, with 15 bases separating them. Germline CDR1 reads SNHLY; CDR2 reads FYNNEI. Here the CDR3 reads CASSTDLRGGYTF. The CDR3, as DNA: TGTGCCAGCAGCACGGACCTCCGTGGTGGCTACACCTTC. Filled out from reference TRBV2 and TRBJ1-2, the complete variable domain reads EPEVTQTPSHQVTQMGQEVILRCVPISNHLYFYWYRQILGQKVEFLVSFYNNEISEKSEIFDDQFSVERPDGSNFTLKIRSTKLEDSAMYFCASSTDLRGGYTFGSGTRLTVV.

J is TRBJ2-5 and V is TRBV4-2; 11 nucleotides match TRBD2. The length of the CDR3 is 16 residues. The germline V gene has CDR1 LGHNA and CDR2 YNFKEQ. With V trimmed by 3 bases and J by 5 bases, 8 bases remained unmatched. DNA of the CDR3: TGTGCCAGCAGCCAGGAGGGTAGCGGGAGGGGGGAGACCCAGTACTTC. Translation gives CASSQEGSGRGETQYF.

With respect to this clone: A junction boundary mismatches the germline segment, possibly from a read error. This chain links TRBV7-7 with TRBJ2-1, with D perhaps TRBD1 or TRBD2 (7 bases each). Germline CDR1 and CDR2: SSHAT and FNYEAQ (reference sequence). This CDR3 has 16 amino acids. The CDR3 DNA follows: TGTGCTAGCAGCCCTAGGGGGGGACCCAGGGGGAATGAGCAGTTCTTC. Amino acids: CASSPRGGPRGNEQFF.

This clone showed up just a few times. The genes are TRBV2 and TRBJ2-2; TRBD2 aligns across 13 bases. From germline, CDR1 is SNHLY and CDR2 FYNNEI. There are 16 residues in the CDR3. V shed 4 bases and J 5 bases; nucleotides not matched to a gene: 4. CDR3 sequence reads: CASSVAGLAGTGELFF. The CDR3 DNA sequence: TGTGCCAGCAGTGTTGCGGGACTAGCGGGGACCGGGGAGCTGTTTTTT. Drawing the rest from reference TRBV2 and TRBJ2-2, the complete variable domain is EPEVTQTPSHQVTQMGQEVILRCVPISNHLYFYWYRQILGQKVEFLVSFYNNEISEKSEIFDDQFSVERPDGSNFTLKIRSTKLEDSAMYFCASSVAGLAGTGELFFGEGSRLTVL.

J is TRBJ2-3 and V is TRBV14; no firm D call. The CDR3 spans 16 residues. Germline loops: CDR1 SGHDN, CDR2 FVKESK. V lost 4 bases, J lost 1 base, and 15 bases lay in between. CDR3 loop: CASSPVWTWGTDTQYF. In nucleotides, the CDR3 is TGTGCCAGCAGCCCGGTTTGGACCTGGGGCACAGATACGCAGTATTTT.

The rearrangement links TRBV5-1 to TRBJ2-5; D tentatively reads TRBD1 or TRBD2 (5 bases each). CDR1 and CDR2 from the germline V gene are SGHRS and YFSETQ. This CDR3 is built from 15 residues. V was shortened by 0 bases and J by 1 base, with 10 bases between the two germline ends. The CDR3 region is CASSLATGPQETQYF. For the CDR3, the DNA is TGCGCCAGCAGCTTGGCCACGGGGCCCCAAGAGACCCAGTACTTC.